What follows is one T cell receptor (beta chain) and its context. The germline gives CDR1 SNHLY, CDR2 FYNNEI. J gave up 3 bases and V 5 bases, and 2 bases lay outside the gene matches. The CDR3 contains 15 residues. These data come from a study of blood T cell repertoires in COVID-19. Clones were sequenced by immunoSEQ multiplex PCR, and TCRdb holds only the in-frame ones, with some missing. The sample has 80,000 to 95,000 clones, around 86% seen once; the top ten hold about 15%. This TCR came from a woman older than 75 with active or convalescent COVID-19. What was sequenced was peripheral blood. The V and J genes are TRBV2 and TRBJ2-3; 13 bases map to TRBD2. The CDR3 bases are TGTGCCAGCAGTTGGACTAGCGGGAGAACAGATACGCAGTATTTT. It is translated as CASSWTSGRTDTQYF.